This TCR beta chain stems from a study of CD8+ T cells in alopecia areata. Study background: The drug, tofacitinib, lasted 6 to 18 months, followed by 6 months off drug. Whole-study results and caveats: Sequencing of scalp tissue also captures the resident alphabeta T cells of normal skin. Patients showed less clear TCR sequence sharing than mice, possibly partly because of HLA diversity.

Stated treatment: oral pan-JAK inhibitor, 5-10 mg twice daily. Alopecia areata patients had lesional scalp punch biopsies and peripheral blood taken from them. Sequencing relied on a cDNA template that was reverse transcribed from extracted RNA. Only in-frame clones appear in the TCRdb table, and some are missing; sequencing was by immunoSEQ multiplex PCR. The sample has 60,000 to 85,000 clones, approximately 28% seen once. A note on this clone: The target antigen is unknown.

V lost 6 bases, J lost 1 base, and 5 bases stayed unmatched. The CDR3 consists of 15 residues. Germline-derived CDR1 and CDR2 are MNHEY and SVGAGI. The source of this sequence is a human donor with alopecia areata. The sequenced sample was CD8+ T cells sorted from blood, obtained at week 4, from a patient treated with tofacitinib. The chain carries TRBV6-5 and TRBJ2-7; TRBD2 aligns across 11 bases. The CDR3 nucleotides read TGTGCCAGCAGGTACGGGACTAGCGGATCCTACGAGCAGTACTTC. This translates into CASRYGTSGSYEQYF.